The 3 T cell receptor beta chains in this list originate from one sample, sequenced in a study of T cell repertoires in cytomegalovirus infection. One entry per CDR3 protein results from TCRdb running MiXCR on the reads. The table shows 250,000 to 300,000 distinct CDR3 sequences, with roughly 24% occurring only once. Material: PBMCs. Receptors were obtained from a human donor in good health (CMV status not recorded). Some clones in this sample may be carry-over from other donors' samples.

The J gene is TRBJ2-5, the V gene TRBV11-2; D might be TRBD2 (5 bases). Looked up from germline, CDR1 is SGHAT and CDR2 is FQNNGV. V lost 2 bases and J 5 bases, leaving 15 bases between the germline ends. The CDR3 spans 15 residues. This CDR3 reads CASSLQRSSRETQYF. CDR3 coding DNA: TGTGCCAGCAGCTTACAGCGGTCCAGTCGGGAGACCCAGTACTTC. Complete variable domain (other parts from reference TRBV11-2 and TRBJ2-5): EAGVAQSPRYKIIEKRQSVAFWCNPISGHATLYWYQQILGQGPKLLIQFQNNGVVDDSQLPKDRFSAERLKGVDSTLKIQPAKLEDSAVYLCASSLQRSSRETQYFGPGTRLLVL.

Many counts were recorded for this clonotype. The rearrangement joins TRBV7-2 to TRBJ2-1, with TRBD1 matching 12 bases. The CDR3 runs 14 residues. Germline CDR1 SGHTA, CDR2 FQGNSA. V lost 4 bases and J lost 8; bases outside the gene matches: 3. CDR3 in DNA: TGTGCCAGCAGCTCGGGACAGGGGGCTCATGAGCAGTTCTTC. Translating it yields CASSSGQGAHEQFF.

This clonotype was recorded a few times. This chain uses TRBV7-2 with TRBJ2-3; TRBD2 matches at 9 bases. Germline V gene data show CDR1 as SGHTA and CDR2 as FQGNSA. This CDR3 spans 16 amino acids. V dropped 1 base and J dropped 3; count of bases not matched to a gene: 5. CDR3 in amino acids: CASSLGGSGSTDTQYF. For the CDR3, the DNA is TGTGCCAGCAGCTTAGGGGGTAGCGGGAGTACAGATACGCAGTATTTT.